These 20 T cell receptor beta chains share one sample of origin, sequenced in a study of identical twins. Using its own MiXCR run on the 5' RACE reads, TCRdb lists one record per CDR3 protein. The sample contains around 960,000 distinct CDR3 sequences, around an eighth of which appear only once. Another study also made use of these data, one on yellow fever vaccine responses in identical twins.

The sequenced sample consisted of PBMCs. The receptors derive from a woman between 18 and 30 years old in good health.

The rearrangement links TRBV7-9 to TRBJ1-3, with no clear D. The germline gives CDR1 SEHNR, CDR2 FQNEAQ (reference sequence). CDR3 length equals 12 residues. V lost 11 bases, J lost 1 base, and 9 bases lay in between. CDR3 DNA sequence: TGTGCCCATGCCACTTCTGGAAACACCATATATTTT. It is translated as CAHATSGNTIYF.

This sequence joins TRBV7-8 and TRBJ2-1, with 14 positions matching TRBD2. This CDR3 is built from 17 residues. Looked up from germline, CDR1 is SGHVS and CDR2 is FQNEAQ. V shed 3 bases and J 9 bases; nucleotides not matched to a gene: 10. In DNA form, the CDR3 reads TGTGCCAGCAGCTTCCCCTCTCGACTAGCGGGAGGGTTTGAGCAGTTCTTC. It is translated as CASSFPSRLAGGFEQFF.

The chain recombines TRBV20-1 with TRBJ1-1; 7 nucleotides match TRBD1. The V gene's germline CDR1 is DFQATT and CDR2 SNEGSKA (reference sequence). Losses at the gene ends were 3 bases for V and 0 bases for J; bases not matched to a gene: 4. The CDR3 loop spans 14 amino acids. The CDR3 nucleotides are TGCAGTGCTAGTCCCGGGACAGTGAACACTGAAGCTTTCTTT. Translated: CSASPGTVNTEAFF.

This clonotype was counted only a few times. V usage is TRBV24-1 and J usage is TRBJ2-1, with D perhaps TRBD1 or TRBD2 (7 bases each). The CDR3 totals 17 residues. Per germline, CDR1 KGHDR and CDR2 SFDVKD. The germline V and J ends were trimmed by 4 bases and 4 bases, with 19 bases remaining between them. In DNA, the CDR3 is TGTGCCACCAGTGACCTACCCAGGGGGGGGGCTTACAATGAGCAGTTCTTC. Translated, it gives CATSDLPRGGAYNEQFF.

This clonotype turned up a few times. This chain joins TRBV5-6 and TRBJ2-3; D is ambiguous. Germline lookup yields CDR1 SGHDT and CDR2 YYEEEE. CDR3 length: 15 residues. V was clipped by 4 bases and J by 6 bases, with 18 bases between them. CDR3 protein: CASSSPGLTPDTQYF. DNA of the CDR3: TGTGCCAGCAGCAGTCCGGGCCTGACCCCGGATACGCAGTATTTT.

This clonotype was found many times. The chain couples TRBV7-8 to TRBJ2-3; 8 bases are shared with TRBD2. Germline CDR1 reads SGHVS; CDR2 reads FQNEAQ. V shed 0 bases, J shed 5 bases, and the junction held 10 bases outside the gene matches. There are 17 residues in the CDR3. Here the CDR3 DNA reads TGTGCCAGCAGCTTAGCGGGAGCGGGAGCGCTGGGAGATACGCAGTATTTT. It yields the protein CASSLAGAGALGDTQYF.

This clonotype occurred a few times. J is TRBJ2-1 and V is TRBV3-1; D ambiguous. V lost 8 bases and J lost 5, with 7 bases in between. Looked up from germline, CDR1 is LGHDT and CDR2 is YNNKEL (reference sequence). CDR3 length: 11 residues. In DNA form, the CDR3 reads TGTGCCAGCCAAGGGAACAATGAGCAGTTCTTC. It is translated as CASQGNNEQFF.

This clonotype was recorded many times. The CDR3 nucleotides read TGTGCCAGCAGTTTTGTAGGGGGTAGTCAGCCCCAGCATTTT. Translating gives CASSFVGGSQPQHF. The V gene is TRBV12-3 or TRBV12-4, the J gene TRBJ1-5, with TRBD1 as a possible D gene (6 bases). This CDR3 is 14 amino acids long. Trimming stripped 3 bases from V and 6 bases from J, with 12 bases between.

This clonotype has only a few counts. The V gene is TRBV20-1, the J gene TRBJ1-2; a weak D match, TRBD1 (5 bases). Germline V gene sequence: CDR1 DFQATT, CDR2 SNEGSKA (reference sequence). The CDR3 extends over 15 amino acids. Trimming took off 8 bases at V and 3 bases at J, with 22 bases between the two ends. CDR3 DNA: TGCAGTCCCCCGGGGCCAGGGCCGGCTTACTATGGCTACACCTTC. Translation: CSPPGPGPAYYGYTF.

This clonotype appeared a few times. This chain uses TRBV2 with TRBJ1-1; D not certain. In germline, CDR1 is SNHLY, CDR2 FYNNEI. Trimming removed 6 bases from V and 1 base from J, with 12 bases in between. CDR3 length equals 14 residues. As DNA, the CDR3 is TGTGCCAGCAGCTTGACAAGACAGAACACTGAAGCTTTCTTT. This translates into CASSLTRQNTEAFF.

This clonotype was picked up a small number of times. The gene calls are TRBV4-1 and TRBJ2-3; TRBD2 agrees at 7 bases. Germline trimming cut 4 bases from V and 1 base from J; bases unmatched to any gene: 17. Looked up from germline, CDR1 is MGHRA and CDR2 is YSYEKL. The CDR3 is 19 residues long. CDR3 sequence reads: CASSPPRAHRAGGTDTQYF. The CDR3 DNA is TGCGCCAGCAGCCCACCACGGGCCCATAGGGCGGGAGGCACAGATACGCAGTATTTT.

The V and J genes are TRBV5-1 and TRBJ2-3; 10 positions match TRBD2. This CDR3 has 17 amino acids. The germline CDR1 and CDR2 sequences are SGHRS and YFSETQ. Germline trimming cut 4 bases from V and 1 base from J; bases unmatched to any gene: 9. CDR3 sequence reads: CASSPSSTSGGTDTQYF. Written as DNA, the CDR3 is TGCGCCAGCAGCCCCTCCTCCACTAGCGGGGGCACAGATACGCAGTATTTT. Looking up the rest from reference TRBV5-1 and TRBJ2-3 gives the full variable domain: KAGVTQTPRYLIKTRGQQVTLSCSPISGHRSVSWYQQTPGQGLQFLFEYFSETQRNKGNFPGRFSGRQFSNSRSEMNVSTLELGDSALYLCASSPSSTSGGTDTQYFGPGTRLTVL.

This clonotype was detected only a few times. The gene calls are TRBV12-3 or TRBV12-4 and TRBJ2-1; 7 nucleotides agree with TRBD1. V lost 5 bases to trimming and J lost 5 bases; unmatched junction nucleotides: 6. The CDR3 covers 14 residues. The CDR3 DNA follows: TGTGCCAGCAGTAGGGGACAGAATAACAATGAGCAGTTCTTC. It encodes CASSRGQNNNEQFF.

This clonotype has at least ten counts. J is TRBJ1-2 and V is TRBV3-1; 8 bases are shared with TRBD1. Losses at the gene ends were 10 bases for V and 2 bases for J; bases not matched to a gene: 6. In germline, CDR1 is LGHDT, CDR2 YNNKEL (reference sequence). This CDR3 is 13 amino acids long. The CDR3 DNA follows: TGTGCCAACAGTCGGACAGGGAACTATGGCTACACCTTC. It encodes CANSRTGNYGYTF. Complete variable domain (other parts from reference TRBV3-1 and TRBJ1-2): DTAVSQTPKYLVTQMGNDKSIKCEQNLGHDTMYWYKQDSKKFLKIMFSYNNKELIINETVPNRFSPKSPDKAHLNLHINSLELGDSAVYFCANSRTGNYGYTFGSGTRLTVV.

This chain links TRBV6-1 with TRBJ2-1, with D perhaps TRBD2 (7 bases). Germline CDR1 reads MNHNS; CDR2 reads SASEGT. The CDR3 is 14 amino acids. The V end lost 10 bases, the J end lost 7 bases, and 20 bases lay between the germline ends. The CDR3 region has the DNA TGTGCCACCAGGGGTGGCGGGAGTGGGAATGAGCAGTTCTTC. It translates to CATRGGGSGNEQFF.

In its sample, this clonotype was seen many times. V is TRBV7-9 and J is TRBJ1-5; 7 positions agree with TRBD1. Trimming took 4 bases from V and 4 from J; bases not matched to a gene: 4. From germline, CDR1 is SEHNR and CDR2 FQNEAQ (reference sequence). CDR3 length equals 14 residues. In nucleotides, the CDR3 is TGTGCCAGCAGCTCCGGACAGGTTAATCAGCCCCAGCATTTT. Translating gives CASSSGQVNQPQHF.

In its sample, this clonotype was seen a few times. The rearrangement links TRBV6-2 or TRBV6-3 to TRBJ2-1; possibly TRBD1 for D (5 bases). Germline CDR1 is MNHEY and CDR2 is SVGEGT. Trimming cost V 7 bases and J 1 base, with 26 bases left between them. CDR3 length: 19 residues. The CDR3 DNA follows: TGTGCCAGCACCTCTCCTCTGAATTGGATAAAGGGGTCCTACAATGAGCAGTTCTTC. It yields the protein CASTSPLNWIKGSYNEQFF.

This clonotype was seen only a few times. Here the CDR3 reads CASSSARDPNTEAFF. The CDR3 DNA sequence: TGCGCCAGCAGCTCCGCGAGGGATCCTAACACTGAAGCTTTCTTT. The V gene is TRBV5-1, the J gene TRBJ1-1; no firm D call. V dropped 3 bases and J dropped 2 bases, with 14 bases sitting between them. Per germline, CDR1 SGHRS and CDR2 YFSETQ. The CDR3 contains 15 residues.

In this sample, this clonotype turned up a few times. The V and J genes are TRBV18 and TRBJ2-5; 7 bases map to TRBD2. The CDR3 runs to 16 residues. With 3 bases clipped from V and 1 base from J, the junction kept 8 bases outside the gene matches. The V gene's germline CDR1 is KGHSH and CDR2 LQKENI. Here the CDR3 reads CASSPRDYQIQETQYF. The CDR3 bases are TGTGCCAGCTCACCGCGGGACTATCAAATCCAAGAGACCCAGTACTTC.

This clonotype was detected only a few times. The V call is TRBV12-3 or TRBV12-4, the J call TRBJ2-3; TRBD1 might be the D (6 bases). The CDR3 is made up of 16 amino acids. V dropped 2 bases and J dropped 3 bases, with 15 bases sitting between them. The CDR3 DNA reads TGTGCCAGCAGTTTAATGGACAGTCAGGGGACAGATACGCAGTATTTT. Translated: CASSLMDSQGTDTQYF.